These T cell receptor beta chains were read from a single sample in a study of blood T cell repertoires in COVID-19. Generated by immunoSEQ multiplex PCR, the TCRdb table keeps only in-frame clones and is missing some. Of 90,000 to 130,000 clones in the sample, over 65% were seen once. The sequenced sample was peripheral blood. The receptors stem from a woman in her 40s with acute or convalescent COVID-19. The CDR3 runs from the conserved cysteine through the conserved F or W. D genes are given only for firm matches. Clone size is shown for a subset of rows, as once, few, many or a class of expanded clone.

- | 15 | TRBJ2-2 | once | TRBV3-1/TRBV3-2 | CASSHVPGSTGELFF | TGTGCCAGCAGCCACGTTCCGGGGAGCACCGGGGAGCTGTTTTTT
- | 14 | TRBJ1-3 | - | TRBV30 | CAWTQGLSGNTIYF | TGTGCCTGGACCCAGGGCCTCTCTGGAAACACCATATATTTT
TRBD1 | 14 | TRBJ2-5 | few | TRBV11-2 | CASSLRQGQETQYF | TGTGCCAGCAGCCTTCGACAGGGGCAGGAGACCCAGTACTTC
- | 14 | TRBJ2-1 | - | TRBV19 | CASSKAGTPKEQFF | TGTGCCAGTAGTAAGGCGGGAACTCCTAAGGAGCAGTTCTTC
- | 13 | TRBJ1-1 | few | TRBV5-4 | CASSFTDNTEAFF | TGTGCCAGCAGCTTTACAGATAACACTGAAGCTTTCTTT
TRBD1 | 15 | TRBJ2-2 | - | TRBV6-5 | CASSYATGETGELFF | TGTGCCAGCAGTTACGCGACAGGGGAAACCGGGGAGCTGTTTTTT
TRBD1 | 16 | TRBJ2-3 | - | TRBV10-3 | CAISEQGAGVTDTQYF | TGTGCCATCAGTGAACAGGGGGCGGGGGTCACAGATACGCAGTATTTT
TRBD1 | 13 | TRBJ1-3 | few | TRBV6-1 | CASSESTLDRWLF | TGTGCCAGCAGTGAATCGACCTTGGACAGGTGGCTTTTT
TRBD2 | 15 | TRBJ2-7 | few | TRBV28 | CASSLTGTSGYEQYF | TGTGCCAGCAGTTTAACCGGGACTAGTGGGTACGAGCAGTACTTC
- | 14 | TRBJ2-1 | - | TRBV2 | CASTSQGSRNEQFF | TGTGCCAGCACCAGTCAGGGGTCAAGGAATGAGCAGTTCTTC
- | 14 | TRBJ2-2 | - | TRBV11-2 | CASSTKQGVGELFF | TGTGCCAGCAGCACAAAACAGGGAGTTGGGGAGCTGTTTTTT
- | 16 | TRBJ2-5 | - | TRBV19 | CASSIMGGKGQETQYF | TGTGCCAGTAGTATAATGGGCGGGAAAGGCCAAGAGACCCAGTACTTC